The 14 T cell receptor beta chains below all came from one sample that was sequenced in a study of monozygotic twins with inflammatory bowel disease (dated by TCRdb to 2018 to 2020). The method was 5' RACE. Sequencer: Illumina HiSeq 2500. After TCRdb reprocessed the reads, each CDR3 protein sequence was kept as one row, without DNA. This sample's table contains hundreds of thousands of distinct CDR3 sequences. 2% to 2.5% of the sample lies in the top ten. The sequencing input was blood. Every receptor here comes from a human donor with ulcerative colitis or Crohn's disease, or a healthy co-twin of an affected twin (not recorded which).

The chain couples TRBV10-3 to TRBJ2-3; TCRdb indicates TRBD1, and absent DNA this call remains unverified. The CDR3 runs 15 residues. Germline lookup yields CDR1 ENHRY and CDR2 SYGVKD. CDR3 loop: CAIKTDPSATDTQYF.

The chain has TRBV5-1 and TRBJ2-5; TCRdb proposes TRBD2, but this gene call is untestable without DNA. Germline CDR1 SGHRS, CDR2 YFSETQ. CDR3 length equals 15 residues. Here the CDR3 reads CASSLEVSGSGTQYF.

The J gene is TRBJ2-7, the V gene TRBV7-2; the D call of TRBD1 rests on TCRdb alone, since no DNA is present to check it. Germline CDR1 SGHTA, CDR2 FQGNSA. The CDR3 is 14 residues long. The CDR3 loop reads CASSSQGYSYEQYF. The full variable domain, completed using reference TRBV7-2 and TRBJ2-7, is GAGVSQSPSNKVTEKGKDVELRCDPISGHTALYWYRQSLGQGLEFLIYFQGNSAPDKSGLPSDRFSAERTGGSVSTLTIQRTQQEDSAVYLCASSSQGYSYEQYFGPGTRLTVT.

This chain joins TRBV4-2 and TRBJ1-6; TCRdb's D gene call, TRBD1, goes unchecked for lack of DNA. The CDR3 spans 13 residues. Germline assignment: CDR1 LGHNA and CDR2 YNFKEQ. CDR3 sequence reads: CASSQTGESPLHF.

The V gene is TRBV20-1, the J gene TRBJ2-1; TCRdb gives TRBD2 as the D gene, but with no DNA this cannot be confirmed. The CDR3 contains 14 residues. Looked up from germline, CDR1 is DFQATT and CDR2 is SNEGSKA (reference sequence). The CDR3: CSAPRLSSYNEQFF.

The V gene is TRBV25-1, the J gene TRBJ2-7; TCRdb selects TRBD1, and the lack of DNA leaves this call unchecked. Germline V lookup: CDR1 MGHDK, CDR2 SYGVNS. This CDR3 is built from 15 residues. CDR3 loop: CASSESDRVFNEQYF.

This chain connects TRBV4-2 to TRBJ2-3; the D gene TCRdb calls, TRBD1, cannot be checked with no DNA. There are 16 residues in the CDR3. The germline V gene has CDR1 LGHNA and CDR2 YNFKEQ. The CDR3 here is CASSQGPGSQADTQYF.

CDR3 sequence: CASSSWTSGGQETQYF. The chain couples TRBV18 to TRBJ2-5; absent DNA, TCRdb's TRBD2 call cannot be checked. The CDR3 has 16 residues. Germline V gene data show CDR1 as KGHSH and CDR2 as LQKENI.

The CDR3 sequence is CASSPLVHGYTF. The rearrangement joins TRBV7-9 to TRBJ1-2; TCRdb indicates TRBD1, and absent DNA this call remains unverified. CDR3 length: 12 residues. Germline V gives CDR1 SEHNR, CDR2 FQNEAQ (reference sequence).

The chain carries TRBV7-2 and TRBJ2-1; TCRdb's D call, TRBD2, is unchecked because there is no DNA. CDR1 SGHTA and CDR2 FQGNSA come from the germline V gene. This CDR3 has 15 amino acids. The CDR3 spells CASSSTSGRYNEQFF.

The genes are TRBV18 and TRBJ2-1. The germline gives CDR1 KGHSH, CDR2 LQKENI. The CDR3 is made up of 11 amino acids. CDR3: CASSRSYEQFF.

This CDR3 is CAISGAQLGNEQFF. The J gene is TRBJ2-1, the V gene TRBV10-3. CDR3 length: 14 residues. Per germline, CDR1 ENHRY and CDR2 SYGVKD.

The chain uses TRBV14 and TRBJ2-4. CDR3 length equals 16 residues. CDR1 SGHDN and CDR2 FVKESK come from the germline V gene. CDR3 residues: CASSQASTVAKNIQYF.

The chain is built from TRBV6-5 and TRBJ1-3. Germline loops: CDR1 MNHEY, CDR2 SVGAGI. The CDR3 is made up of 14 amino acids. CDR3 loop: CASSWTDSGNTIYF.